Presented here are 32 T cell receptor beta chains from one specimen sequenced in a study of T cells in narcolepsy. Generated by immunoSEQ multiplex PCR, the TCRdb table keeps only in-frame clones and is missing some. Of around 3,500 clones detected, around 62% appear once; the ten largest clones hold approximately 57%. Sequenced input: CD45RA- memory CD8+ T cells from PBMCs. The receptors shown here come from a human donor with narcolepsy.

This clone was seen a handful of times. CDR3 sequence reads: CASSSPGLTF. For the CDR3, the DNA is TGTGCCAGCAGCTCGCCGGGACTGACCTTC. The V call is TRBV5-8, the J call TRBJ1-2, with D perhaps matching TRBD1 (5 bases). The V end lost 3 bases, the J end lost 14 bases, and 11 bases lay between the germline ends. This CDR3 has 10 amino acids. Germline V gene sequence: CDR1 SGHTS, CDR2 YDEGEE.

V and J are TRBV11-2 and TRBJ2-3; 8 bases are shared with TRBD1. With V trimmed by 3 bases and J by 4 bases, 12 bases remained unmatched. This CDR3 comprises 17 residues. Germline CDR1 is SGHAT and CDR2 is FQNNGV. As DNA, the CDR3 is TGTGCCAGCAGCTTTCCCCAGGGGGCCCGACGATCAGATACGCAGTATTTT. Translated: CASSFPQGARRSDTQYF.

This clone showed up just a few times. The genes are TRBV5-4 and TRBJ2-3; 12 nucleotides match TRBD1. The ends lost 4 bases at V and 2 bases at J; junction bases unmatched: 5. CDR1 is SGHNT and CDR2 is YYREEE in the germline V gene (reference sequence). The CDR3 sequence is 16 residues long. The DNA for the CDR3 is TGTGCCAGCAGCCCAGGGACAGGGGGCTTCACAGATACGCAGTATTTT. Translation gives CASSPGTGGFTDTQYF.

The gene calls are TRBV5-6 and TRBJ2-5; 9 bases are a match to TRBD2. CDR1 is SGHDT and CDR2 is YYEEEE in the germline V gene. This CDR3 spans 16 amino acids. J gave up 2 bases and V 6 bases, and 11 bases lay outside the gene matches. CDR3 region: CASTERAGGYQETQYF. The CDR3 DNA reads TGTGCCAGCACTGAGAGAGCGGGGGGTTATCAAGAGACCCAGTACTTC.

Details on this clone: Additional DNA sequences in this sample encode the identical CDR3. This chain connects TRBV6-1 to TRBJ1-1, with D perhaps TRBD1 (6 bases). The CDR3 has 13 residues. Per germline, CDR1 MNHNS and CDR2 SASEGT. The V end was cut by 5 bases, the J end by 4 bases, with 11 bases between. CDR3 in amino acids: CASSINRVTEAFF. The CDR3 DNA is TGTGCCAGCAGTATTAACAGGGTCACTGAAGCTTTCTTT.

This clone has a handful of counts. The V gene is TRBV27, the J gene TRBJ1-2, with 8 bases aligning to TRBD1. Looked up from germline, CDR1 is MNHEY and CDR2 is SMNVEV (reference sequence). The CDR3 consists of 17 residues. The V segment lost 3 bases and the J segment 3 bases; nucleotides outside the gene matches: 12. The CDR3 DNA reads as TGTGCCAGCAGTTTTGCTTTCAGACAGGGGAAATACTATGGCTACACCTTC. Its translation is CASSFAFRQGKYYGYTF.

In its sample, this clone was seen once. The gene calls are TRBV7-9 and TRBJ1-2, with D possibly being TRBD1 (5 bases). The CDR3 runs to 17 residues. The V end lost 1 base, the J end lost 1 base, and 16 bases lay between the germline ends. Germline lookup yields CDR1 SEHNR and CDR2 FQNEAQ (reference sequence). The CDR3 region is CASSLDTRQPDNYGYTF. Here the CDR3 DNA reads TGTGCCAGCAGCTTAGATACTCGACAGCCAGATAACTATGGCTACACCTTC.

The V call is TRBV4-3, the J call TRBJ1-1, with D unresolved. V lost 1 base and J 6 bases, leaving 12 bases between the germline ends. The CDR3 has 14 amino acids. CDR1 is LGHNA, CDR2 YSLEER, per germline. Here the CDR3 reads CASSQAPDWAEAFF. The CDR3 nucleotides are TGCGCCAGCAGCCAAGCGCCAGACTGGGCTGAAGCTTTCTTT.

This sequence joins TRBV28 and TRBJ1-5, with D possibly matching TRBD1 (6 bases). This CDR3 has 16 residues. Trimming cost V 6 bases and J 0 bases, with 15 bases left between them. CDR1 is MDHEN, CDR2 SYDVKM, per germline. The CDR3 sequence is CASSWAGTNSNQPQHF. CDR3 DNA: TGTGCCAGCAGCTGGGCCGGGACAAATAGCAATCAGCCCCAGCATTTT.

Comments on this clone: A single base is all that separates this from a far larger clone, so a read error is likely. V gene TRBV4-3 combines with J gene TRBJ1-2, with a weak D call TRBD1 (5 bases). V was pared by 0 bases and J by 7 bases, with 15 bases between. The CDR3 extends over 15 amino acids. Germline loops: CDR1 LGHNA, CDR2 YSLEER. In nucleotides, the CDR3 is TGCGCCAGCAGCCAAGAGCAGGGTTCCGGCCTTGGCTACACCTTC. Translating it yields CASSQEQGSGLGYTF.

This clone has only a few counts. The V gene is TRBV7-8, the J gene TRBJ2-5; D call uncertain. CDR1 is SGHVS, CDR2 FQNEAQ, per germline. The ends were cut back, 7 bases at V and 6 bases at J, with 9 bases in the middle. The CDR3 spans 11 residues. CDR3 sequence (DNA): TGTGCCAGCATCACCACCCAGACCCAGTACTTC. This translates into CASITTQTQYF. Looking up the rest from reference TRBV7-8 and TRBJ2-5 gives the full variable domain: GAGVSQSPRYKVAKRGQDVALRCDPISGHVSLFWYQQALGQGPEFLTYFQNEAQLDKSGLPSDRFFAERPEGSVSTLKIQRTQQEDSAVYLCASITTQTQYFGPGTRLLVL.

This rearrangement joins TRBV27 to TRBJ2-7; TRBD2 aligns across 9 bases. The CDR3 is 13 amino acids. V gave up 8 bases and J gave up 2 bases; unmatched junction bases: 4. In germline, CDR1 is MNHEY, CDR2 SMNVEV (reference sequence). CDR3 nucleotide sequence: TGTGCCAGCCGGGGACTAGCTACCTACGAGCAGTACTTC. Amino acid sequence: CASRGLATYEQYF.

This clone appeared a few times. The V and J genes are TRBV7-9 and TRBJ2-7; D gene unclear. Germline V lookup: CDR1 SEHNR, CDR2 FQNEAQ (reference sequence). V lost 1 base and J 2 bases, leaving 15 bases between the germline ends. The CDR3 consists of 16 residues. CDR3 sequence reads: CASSLVRLGLTYEQYF. The CDR3 DNA reads TGTGCCAGCAGCTTAGTTCGTCTCGGCCTAACCTACGAGCAGTACTTC.

This clone was observed a single time. The genes are TRBV4-1 and TRBJ1-2; D perhaps matches TRBD1 (5 bases). From germline, CDR1 is MGHRA and CDR2 YSYEKL. The CDR3 consists of 16 residues. V lost 0 bases to trimming and J lost 3 bases, with 14 bases between them. The CDR3 DNA reads as TGCGCCAGCAGCCAAGAAACGGGGGAATCGGACTATGGCTACACCTTC. This translates into CASSQETGESDYGYTF.

The rearrangement links TRBV7-9 to TRBJ1-1; D unclear. There are 13 residues in the CDR3. Germline assignment: CDR1 SEHNR and CDR2 FQNEAQ (reference sequence). Trimming took 3 bases from V and 3 from J, leaving 8 bases between them. CDR3 sequence (DNA): TGTGCCAGCAGCTTGTATAGTCACACTGAAGCTTTCTTT. This gives the protein CASSLYSHTEAFF. Filled out from reference TRBV7-9 and TRBJ1-1, the complete variable domain reads DTGVSQNPRHKITKRGQNVTFRCDPISEHNRLYWYRQTLGQGPEFLTYFQNEAQLEKSRLLSDRFSAERPKGSFSTLEIQRTEQGDSAMYLCASSLYSHTEAFFGQGTRLTVV.

The table lists this clone with a few counts. The rearrangement joins TRBV9 to TRBJ1-2; D might be TRBD1 (5 bases). V was trimmed by 4 bases and J by 8 bases, leaving 21 bases between them. The CDR3 has 15 amino acids. CDR1 and CDR2 (germline): SGDLS, YYNGEE. As DNA, the CDR3 is TGTGCCAGCAGCCCCAAAGGGGCCAGTATAAAAGGCTACACCTTC. This translates into CASSPKGASIKGYTF.

V usage is TRBV5-1 and J usage is TRBJ1-1; D is unresolved. Trimming cost V 7 bases and J 2 bases, with 6 bases left between them. The CDR3 spans 11 residues. The germline gives CDR1 SGHRS, CDR2 YFSETQ. CDR3 residues: CASASNTEAFF. In nucleotides, the CDR3 is TGCGCCAGCGCGAGCAACACTGAAGCTTTCTTT.

The chain has TRBV6-4 and TRBJ2-2; D might be TRBD1 or TRBD2, each matching 5 bases. V was cut by 5 bases and J by 5 bases, with 12 bases left in between. Germline V gives CDR1 MRHNA, CDR2 SNTAGT. The CDR3 is 14 amino acids. The DNA for the CDR3 is TGTGCCAGCAGTCCGGGGCCGGAAACCGGGGAGCTGTTTTTT. This gives the protein CASSPGPETGELFF.

CDR3 in DNA: TGTGCCAGCAGTCTGGAATCGGATCAGCCCCAGCATTTT. Its protein is CASSLESDQPQHF. The chain has TRBV7-9 and TRBJ1-5; D call uncertain. The ends were cut back, 6 bases at V and 5 bases at J, with 11 bases in the middle. Germline assignment: CDR1 SEHNR and CDR2 FQNEAQ (reference sequence). The CDR3 has 13 residues. Together with reference TRBV7-9 and TRBJ1-5, the CDR3 gives the full variable domain: DTGVSQNPRHKITKRGQNVTFRCDPISEHNRLYWYRQTLGQGPEFLTYFQNEAQLEKSRLLSDRFSAERPKGSFSTLEIQRTEQGDSAMYLCASSLESDQPQHFGDGTRLSIL.

This chain joins TRBV19 and TRBJ1-1; D is undetermined. This CDR3 comprises 13 residues. V was clipped by 6 bases and J by 4 bases, with 12 bases between them. From germline, CDR1 is LNHDA and CDR2 SQIVND (reference sequence). Here the CDR3 reads CASRQEKGTEAFF. In nucleotides, the CDR3 is TGTGCCAGTAGACAAGAGAAGGGCACTGAAGCTTTCTTT.

This chain connects TRBV9 to TRBJ2-7; D gene unclear. The CDR3 consists of 15 residues. Trimming removed 0 bases from V and 1 base from J, with 11 bases in between. The germline CDR1 and CDR2 sequences are SGDLS and YYNGEE. The CDR3 here is CASSVDVSGSYEQYF. DNA for the CDR3: TGTGCCAGCAGCGTAGACGTCTCCGGGTCCTACGAGCAGTACTTC.

J is TRBJ1-1 and V is TRBV4-1; D remains unclear. V was clipped by 0 bases and J by 6 bases, with 8 bases between them. The CDR3 spans 13 residues. CDR1 is MGHRA and CDR2 is YSYEKL in the germline V gene. The DNA of the CDR3 is TGCGCCAGCAGCCAAGAGGGTTCCGCTGAAGCTTTCTTT. This translates into CASSQEGSAEAFF.

The J gene is TRBJ1-2, the V gene TRBV7-9; TRBD1 matches 9 bases. V lost 1 base, J lost 6 bases, and 3 bases stayed unmatched. Germline values: CDR1 SEHNR, CDR2 FQNEAQ (reference sequence). The CDR3 runs to 14 residues. CDR3 loop: CASSLVTGGHGYTF. CDR3 sequence (DNA): TGTGCCAGCAGCTTAGTAACAGGGGGCCATGGCTACACCTTC.

By sample fraction, this clone is large. The CDR3 region is CASSVDQGMVTEAFF. The DNA of the CDR3 is TGTGCCAGCAGCGTAGATCAGGGGATGGTCACTGAAGCTTTCTTT. V usage is TRBV9 and J usage is TRBJ1-1; possible D gene TRBD1, 6 bases. V shed 0 bases and J shed 4 bases, with 13 bases lying between them. Germline values: CDR1 SGDLS, CDR2 YYNGEE. CDR3 length: 15 amino acids.

V usage is TRBV15 and J usage is TRBJ1-4; D remains ambiguous. Germline V CDR1 and CDR2: LNHNV, YYDKDF (reference sequence). V was pared by 6 bases and J by 0 bases, with 14 bases between. The CDR3 is 16 amino acids. The CDR3 loop reads CATRSQRAPTNEKLFF. Written as DNA, the CDR3 is TGTGCCACCAGATCCCAACGGGCGCCAACTAATGAAAAACTGTTTTTT.

CDR3 in amino acids: CASSPSGQLYEQYF. CDR3 sequence (DNA): TGTGCCAGCAGCCCCAGCGGACAGTTGTACGAGCAGTACTTC. The V gene is TRBV9, the J gene TRBJ2-7, with D possibly matching TRBD1 (6 bases). The ends were cut back, 4 bases at V and 4 bases at J, with 15 bases in the middle. CDR3 length: 14 residues. The germline CDR1 and CDR2 sequences are SGDLS and YYNGEE. Filled out from reference TRBV9 and TRBJ2-7, the complete variable domain reads DSGVTQTPKHLITATGQRVTLRCSPRSGDLSVYWYQQSLDQGLQFLIQYYNGEERAKGNILERFSAQQFPDLHSELNLSSLELGDSALYFCASSPSGQLYEQYFGPGTRLTVT.

This chain joins TRBV7-9 and TRBJ2-3; TRBD2 matches 9 bases. This CDR3 has 17 amino acids. Germline V gene sequence: CDR1 SEHNR, CDR2 FQNEAQ (reference sequence). V gave up 1 base and J gave up 3 bases; unmatched junction bases: 8. CDR3: CASSLVVAGDPTDTQYF. In DNA form, the CDR3 reads TGTGCCAGCAGCTTAGTGGTAGCGGGGGACCCAACAGATACGCAGTATTTT. The variable domain in full, with the rest retrieved from reference TRBV7-9 and TRBJ2-3, is DTGVSQNPRHKITKRGQNVTFRCDPISEHNRLYWYRQTLGQGPEFLTYFQNEAQLEKSRLLSDRFSAERPKGSFSTLEIQRTEQGDSAMYLCASSLVVAGDPTDTQYFGPGTRLTVL.

The J gene is TRBJ1-2, the V gene TRBV9; no firm D call. The CDR3 runs to 15 residues. Trimming cost V 0 bases and J 5 bases, with 14 bases left between them. Germline CDR1 SGDLS, CDR2 YYNGEE. CDR3: CASSVGRAGGYGYTF. The CDR3 nucleotides are TGTGCCAGCAGCGTAGGAAGGGCGGGAGGGTATGGCTACACCTTC. The full variable domain, in which reference TRBV9 and TRBJ1-2 provide the parts outside the CDR3, is DSGVTQTPKHLITATGQRVTLRCSPRSGDLSVYWYQQSLDQGLQFLIQYYNGEERAKGNILERFSAQQFPDLHSELNLSSLELGDSALYFCASSVGRAGGYGYTFGSGTRLTVV.

The V gene is TRBV7-9, the J gene TRBJ2-7, with 8 bases identical to TRBD1. V was clipped by 4 bases and J by 4 bases; unmatched bases: 12. Germline CDR1 and CDR2: SEHNR and FQNEAQ (reference sequence). The CDR3 spans 16 residues. CDR3 sequence: CASSSSGQGTLYEQYF. The CDR3 DNA follows: TGTGCCAGCAGCTCATCAGGACAGGGCACCCTTTACGAGCAGTACTTC.

V gene TRBV10-1 combines with J gene TRBJ2-2, with D unresolved. Per germline, CDR1 WNHNN and CDR2 SYGVQD (reference sequence). The V and J ends lost 5 bases and 4 bases respectively, with 8 bases between them. This CDR3 comprises 13 residues. CDR3 residues: CASSPAPTGELFF. Here the CDR3 DNA reads TGCGCCAGCAGTCCGGCCCCCACCGGGGAGCTGTTTTTT.

This clone appeared a single time. V is TRBV6-1 and J is TRBJ2-7, with 9 nucleotides matching TRBD1. Unmatched junction bases numbered 9, after V lost 10 bases and J lost 5 bases. The germline V gene has CDR1 MNHNS and CDR2 SASEGT. The CDR3 contains 13 residues. CDR3 amino acids: CAITGTGFHEQYF. CDR3 DNA: TGTGCCATTACCGGGACAGGGTTCCACGAGCAGTACTTC.

V and J are TRBV4-3 and TRBJ2-7, with 9 bases that match TRBD1. CDR3 length equals 15 residues. Per germline, CDR1 LGHNA and CDR2 YSLEER. The V and J ends lost 3 bases and 4 bases, in that order; junction bases with no gene match: 7. This CDR3 reads CASSHSGTGSYEQYF. The CDR3 DNA sequence: TGCGCCAGCAGCCATTCCGGGACAGGGTCTTACGAGCAGTACTTC.